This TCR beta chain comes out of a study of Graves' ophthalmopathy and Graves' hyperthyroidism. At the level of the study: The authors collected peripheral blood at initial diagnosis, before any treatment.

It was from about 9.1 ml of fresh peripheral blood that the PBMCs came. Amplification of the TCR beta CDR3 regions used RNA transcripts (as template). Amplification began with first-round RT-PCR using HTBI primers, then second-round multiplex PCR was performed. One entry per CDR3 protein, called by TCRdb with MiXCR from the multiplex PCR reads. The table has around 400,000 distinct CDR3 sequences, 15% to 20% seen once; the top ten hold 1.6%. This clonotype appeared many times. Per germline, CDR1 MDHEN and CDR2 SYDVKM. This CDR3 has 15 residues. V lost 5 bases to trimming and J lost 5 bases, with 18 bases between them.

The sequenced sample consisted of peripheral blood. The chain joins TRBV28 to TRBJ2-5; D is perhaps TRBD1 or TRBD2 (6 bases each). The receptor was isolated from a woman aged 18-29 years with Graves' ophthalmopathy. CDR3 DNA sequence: TGTGCCAGCAGTCAACCTACGACAGGAGGGGAGACCCAGTACTTC. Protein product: CASSQPTTGGETQYF.